This T cell receptor (beta chain) was sequenced for a study of identical twins. This clonotype was found many times. TCRdb processed the 5' RACE reads anew with MiXCR; each CDR3 protein has one entry. The table shows about 240,000 distinct CDR3 sequences, with about an eighth occurring only once. The same sample was also used in a study of yellow fever vaccine responses in identical twins.

Sequences were obtained from memory (CD45RO+) T cells sorted from blood. The receptor's source is a woman aged 18-30 years in good health.

CDR3 sequence (DNA): TGTGCCAGCAGTGAATATATGCACTCTGGGGCCAACGTCCTGACTTTC. Translated: CASSEYMHSGANVLTF. The rearrangement uses TRBV25-1 and TRBJ2-6, with unresolved D. Trimming shortened V by 0 bases and J by 0 bases, and 6 bases separated the two germline ends. The CDR3 runs 16 residues. CDR1 MGHDK and CDR2 SYGVNS come from the germline V gene.